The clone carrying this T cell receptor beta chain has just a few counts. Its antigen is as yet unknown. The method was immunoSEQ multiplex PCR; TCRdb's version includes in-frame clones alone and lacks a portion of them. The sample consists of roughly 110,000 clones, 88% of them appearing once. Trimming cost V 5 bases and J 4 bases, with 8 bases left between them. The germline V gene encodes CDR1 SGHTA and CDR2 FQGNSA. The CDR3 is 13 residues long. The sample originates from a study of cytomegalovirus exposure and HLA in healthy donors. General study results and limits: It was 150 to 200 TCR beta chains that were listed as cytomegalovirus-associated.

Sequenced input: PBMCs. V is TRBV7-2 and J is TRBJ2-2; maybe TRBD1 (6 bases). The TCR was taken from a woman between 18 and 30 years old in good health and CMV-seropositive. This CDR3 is CASSPGVTGELFF. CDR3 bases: TGTGCCAGCAGCCCAGGGGTCACCGGGGAGCTGTTTTTT.